The 9 T cell receptor beta chains below all came from one sample that was sequenced in a study of cytomegalovirus exposure and HLA in healthy donors (dated by TCRdb to 2016 to 2017). The library was prepared using the immunoSEQ multiplex PCR assay. Drawn from immuneACCESS, this table holds only the in-frame rearrangements with V and J called that TCRdb kept. Clones are partly lost; checked studies trace under half to an unresolved V gene and leave the rest unexplained. The sample table lists some 44,000 clones, approximately 90% of them with a count of one. The ten largest clones capture 5% to 6% of the sample. Sample: PBMCs. Source of these receptors: a man aged 18 to 30 in good health and CMV-seronegative.

This chain links TRBV11-3 with TRBJ1-6; D gene unclear. There are 13 residues in the CDR3. The germline V gene encodes CDR1 SGHNT and CDR2 YENEEA. Trimming removed 3 bases from V and 10 bases from J, with 10 bases in between. As DNA, the CDR3 is TGTGCCAGCAGCTTGGCCAGGAACTCACCCCTCCACTTT. Its translation is CASSLARNSPLHF.

To note about this clone: The same CDR3 is also encoded by other DNA sequences in this sample. The chain has TRBV7-9 and TRBJ2-5; a weak D match, TRBD2 (6 bases). Trimming shortened V by 1 base and J by 5 bases, and 8 bases separated the two germline ends. This CDR3 has 13 residues. Germline lookup yields CDR1 SEHNR and CDR2 FQNEAQ (reference sequence). The CDR3 DNA reads as TGTGCCAGCAGCTTAGGGGCGGGGGAGACCCAGTACTTC. Amino acids: CASSLGAGETQYF.

The V call is TRBV7-2, the J call TRBJ1-3, with D maybe TRBD1 (6 bases). V was shortened by 4 bases and J by 4 bases, with 26 bases between the two germline ends. Germline assignment: CDR1 SGHTA and CDR2 FQGNSA. The CDR3 sequence is 19 residues long. The CDR3 DNA follows: TGTGCCAGCAGCTCCTCATTAGACAGGTCATACAGGAGAGGAAACACCATATATTTT. Encoded protein: CASSSSLDRSYRRGNTIYF.

The chain couples TRBV19 to TRBJ2-3; D might be TRBD2 (7 bases). This CDR3 has 15 residues. Trimming left V 1 base short and J 4 bases short, with 12 bases between. The germline V gene encodes CDR1 LNHDA and CDR2 SQIVND (reference sequence). The CDR3 region has the DNA TGTGCCAGTAGTATAGGGGCGGGGGCAGCAGATACGCAGTATTTT. Protein sequence: CASSIGAGAADTQYF.

This clone has just one count. This chain links TRBV19 with TRBJ1-1; D is uncertain. CDR1 LNHDA and CDR2 SQIVND come from the germline V gene (reference sequence). The CDR3 sequence is 15 residues long. V lost 5 bases, J lost 3 bases, and 16 bases lay in between. The CDR3 DNA sequence: TGTGCCAGTAGTGCCGGACTTAGCTCGGACACTGAAGCTTTCTTT. This encodes CASSAGLSSDTEAFF.

This chain joins TRBV19 and TRBJ1-1; D possibly corresponds to TRBD1 (5 bases). The V end was cut by 6 bases, the J end by 2 bases, with 10 bases between. The CDR3 length is 13 residues. CDR1 LNHDA and CDR2 SQIVND come from the germline V gene (reference sequence). The CDR3 reads CASSFRENTEAFF. The CDR3 DNA is TGTGCCAGTAGCTTCAGGGAAAACACTGAAGCTTTCTTT.

V gene TRBV19 combines with J gene TRBJ1-1; tentative D call: TRBD1 (6 bases). V shed 0 bases and J shed 3 bases, with 11 bases lying between them. Per germline, CDR1 LNHDA and CDR2 SQIVND (reference sequence). There are 15 residues in the CDR3. The CDR3 sequence: CASSIDTGQDTEAFF. In DNA, the CDR3 is TGTGCCAGTAGTATAGACACAGGGCAAGACACTGAAGCTTTCTTT.

This clone is medium-sized. This chain connects TRBV16 to TRBJ1-1; a possible D gene is TRBD1 (6 bases). The germline V gene has CDR1 KGHSY and CDR2 FQNENV. Deletions cut 5 bases from V and 2 bases from J, with 15 bases between. The CDR3 runs 15 residues. DNA of the CDR3: TGTGCCAGCAGCTCGGGGGGCAGTCTAAACACTGAAGCTTTCTTT. Amino acids: CASSSGGSLNTEAFF. Combining the CDR3 with reference TRBV16 and TRBJ1-1 gives the whole variable domain GEEVAQTPKHLVRGEGQKAKLYCAPIKGHSYVFWYQQVLKNEFKFLISFQNENVFDETGMPKERFSAKCLPNSPCSLEIQATKLEDSAVYFCASSSGGSLNTEAFFGQGTRLTVV.

The chain couples TRBV5-8 to TRBJ1-1, with TRBD1 matching 9 bases. Unmatched junction bases numbered 6, after V lost 5 bases and J lost 1 base. This CDR3 has 15 residues. Germline assignment: CDR1 SGHTS and CDR2 YDEGEE. CDR3 protein: CASRVTGGTNTEAFF. In nucleotides, the CDR3 is TGTGCCAGCAGGGTGACAGGGGGTACGAACACTGAAGCTTTCTTT.